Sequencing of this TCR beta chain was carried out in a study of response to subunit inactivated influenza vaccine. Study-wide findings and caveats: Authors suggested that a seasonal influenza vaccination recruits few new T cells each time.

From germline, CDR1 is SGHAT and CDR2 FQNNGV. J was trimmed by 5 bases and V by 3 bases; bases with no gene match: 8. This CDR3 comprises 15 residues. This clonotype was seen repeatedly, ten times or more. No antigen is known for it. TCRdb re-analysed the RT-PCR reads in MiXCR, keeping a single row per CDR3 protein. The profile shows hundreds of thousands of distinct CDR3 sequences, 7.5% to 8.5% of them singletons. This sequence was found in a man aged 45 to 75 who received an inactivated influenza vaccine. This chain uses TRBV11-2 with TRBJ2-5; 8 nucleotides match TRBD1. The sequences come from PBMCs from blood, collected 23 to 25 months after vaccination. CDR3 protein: CASSFQTGDGETQYF. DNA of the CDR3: TGTGCCAGCAGCTTCCAGACAGGGGATGGCGAGACCCAGTACTTC.